This T cell receptor (beta chain) was sequenced in a study of technical replicates of blood from a few donors. Sequenced by immunoSEQ multiplex PCR; TCRdb stores in-frame clones only, minus some. The repertoire includes about 66,000 clones, around 87% of them detected once, and about 4.6% sits in the top ten. The CDR3 runs 19 residues. Germline trimming cut 3 bases from V and 0 bases from J; bases unmatched to any gene: 13. Germline CDR1 is LNHDA and CDR2 is SQIVND (reference sequence). The chain combines TRBV19 with TRBJ2-4; TRBD2 aligns across 8 bases. The sequencing input was PBMCs. This clonotype originated in a human donor in good health. Some clones in this sample may be carry-over from other donors' samples. The CDR3, as DNA: TGTGCCAGTAGTATCAACCATTTTGCGGGGGGCTCAGCCAAAAACATTCAGTACTTC. Protein: CASSINHFAGGSAKNIQYF. The full variable domain, its missing parts supplied by reference TRBV19 and TRBJ2-4, is DGGITQSPKYLFRKEGQNVTLSCEQNLNHDAMYWYRQDPGQGLRLIYYSQIVNDFQKGDIAEGYSVSREKKESFPLTVTSAQKNPTAFYLCASSINHFAGGSAKNIQYFGAGTRLSVL.